Below, one T cell receptor beta chain is given with its context. The antigen remains unidentified. This sample stems from a study of cytomegalovirus exposure and HLA in healthy donors. This CDR3 contains 15 residues. Losses at the gene ends were 6 bases for V and 3 bases for J; bases not matched to a gene: 8. In germline, CDR1 is MDHEN, CDR2 SYDVKM. PCR employed 60 Vbeta and 13 Jbeta primers. The repertoire was sequenced with immunoSEQ multiplex PCR; TCRdb's copy has only in-frame clones and lacks some. The table has 130,000 to 150,000 clones, about 70% seen once. As for the donors, each was a healthy bone marrow donor. Findings and limits, study-wide: In a later analysis, specific HLA alleles were associated with approximately 17,000 TCR beta sequences at a 0.05 false discovery rate. There were under 200 TCR beta chains listed as cytomegalovirus-associated.

This chain uses TRBV28 with TRBJ2-7, with 10 bases matching TRBD1. Sample: PBMCs. The receptor was derived from a man aged 55 to 70 in good health and CMV-seronegative. CDR3 region: CASSHGTGALYEQYF. Written as DNA, the CDR3 is TGTGCCAGCAGCCACGGGACAGGGGCCCTCTACGAGCAGTACTTC.